The 24 T cell receptor beta chains below all came from one sample that was sequenced in a study of T cells in Graves' hyperthyroidism and ophthalmopathy. The CDR3 regions of TCR beta were amplified from RNA transcripts. A first-round RT-PCR of the TCR CDR3 used the HTBI primer set. TCRdb called the multiplex PCR reads again in MiXCR, with one record for every CDR3 protein. The repertoire consists of about 59,000 distinct CDR3 sequences, with around 50% occurring once and the leading ten covering approximately 3.4%. What was sequenced was blood. These receptors originate from a woman aged 60-75 years with Graves' ophthalmopathy.

The V and J genes are TRBV5-1 and TRBJ2-6; tentative D call: TRBD1 (6 bases). This CDR3 has 18 amino acids. Germline CDR1 reads SGHRS; CDR2 reads YFSETQ. Trimming cost V 0 bases and J 0 bases, with 13 bases left between them. CDR3 bases: TGCGCCAGCAGCTTGGGTCGGACAGTTCTCTCTGGGGCCAACGTCCTGACTTTC. It yields the protein CASSLGRTVLSGANVLTF.

The V and J genes are TRBV7-2 and TRBJ2-1, with TRBD2 identical over 8 bases. The CDR3 is 15 amino acids. The germline V gene has CDR1 SGHTA and CDR2 FQGNSA. V shed 1 base, J shed 12 bases, and the junction held 11 bases outside the gene matches. CDR3 in DNA: TGTGCCAGCAGCTTAGACAGGACTAGCACAGATACGCAGTTCTTC. Protein product: CASSLDRTSTDTQFF.

This clonotype occurred many times. This sequence joins TRBV19 and TRBJ1-1; D not certain. Germline loops: CDR1 LNHDA, CDR2 SQIVND (reference sequence). Trimming shortened V by 2 bases and J by 8 bases, and 12 bases separated the two germline ends. This CDR3 has 13 amino acids. CDR3 bases: TGTGCCAGTAGTATATCTCGCGGACGGGAAGCTTTCTTT. This codes for CASSISRGREAFF.

This clonotype was detected ten times or more. The chain is built from TRBV7-2 and TRBJ2-7; 10 positions agree with TRBD2. Losses at the gene ends were 3 bases for V and 0 bases for J; bases not matched to a gene: 14. CDR1 is SGHTA, CDR2 FQGNSA, per germline. The CDR3 runs to 19 residues. The CDR3 nucleotides read TGTGCCAGCAGCTTTTCGTTTGGTCAGCGGGGGGGAAGCTCCTACGAGCAGTACTTC. Protein: CASSFSFGQRGGSSYEQYF.

The chain joins TRBV6-4 to TRBJ2-6, with 8 bases identical to TRBD2. The ends lost 0 bases at V and 1 base at J; junction bases unmatched: 2. The CDR3 is 17 amino acids. The germline V gene encodes CDR1 MRHNA and CDR2 SNTAGT. CDR3 amino acids: CASSDSERGSGANVLTF. The CDR3 DNA follows: TGTGCCAGCAGTGACTCGGAGCGGGGGTCTGGGGCCAACGTCCTGACTTTC.

This clonotype was counted at least ten times. This rearrangement joins TRBV4-2 to TRBJ2-5; no firm D call. This CDR3 has 16 residues. V was clipped by 1 base and J by 1 base, with 13 bases between them. Germline V gives CDR1 LGHNA, CDR2 YNFKEQ. For the CDR3, the DNA is TGTGCCAGCAGCCAAGGGGTTGGCTTCGGCCAAGAGACCCAGTACTTC. It specifies CASSQGVGFGQETQYF.

J is TRBJ1-1 and V is TRBV9; TRBD1 matches 9 bases. V was pared by 4 bases and J by 5 bases, with 6 bases of the junction left unmatched. CDR3 length: 14 amino acids. Germline CDR1 SGDLS, CDR2 YYNGEE. CDR3 sequence (DNA): TGTGCCAGCAGCTCCCGGACAGGGGAAACTGAAGCTTTCTTT. Encoded protein: CASSSRTGETEAFF.

This clonotype was counted a few times. Being one base from a much bigger clone, this may be a read error. The rearrangement uses TRBV11-2 and TRBJ2-7, with TRBD2 matching over 7 bases. Germline-derived CDR1 and CDR2 are SGHAT and FQNNGV. The CDR3 extends over 18 amino acids. Written as DNA, the CDR3 is TGTGCCAGCAGCTTAGCCCCCCCTTGGTCGGGAGGTTCCTACGAGCGGTACTTC. It encodes CASSLAPPWSGGSYERYF. Full variable domain (outside the CDR3, taken from reference TRBV11-2 and TRBJ2-7): EAGVAQSPRYKIIEKRQSVAFWCNPISGHATLYWYQQILGQGPKLLIQFQNNGVVDDSQLPKDRFSAERLKGVDSTLKIQPAKLEDSAVYLCASSLAPPWSGGSYERYFGPGTRLTVT.

This clonotype was counted many times. V gene TRBV5-1 combines with J gene TRBJ2-1, with 11 bases that match TRBD2. CDR1 SGHRS and CDR2 YFSETQ come from the germline V gene. The CDR3 spans 15 residues. V lost 3 bases, J lost 6 bases, and 5 bases stayed unmatched. DNA of the CDR3: TGCGCCAGCAGCTCCAGTAGCGGGGGGGCCAATGAGCAGTTCTTC. Its protein is CASSSSSGGANEQFF.

This clonotype has a count of ten or more. This sequence joins TRBV5-1 and TRBJ2-2; D is possibly TRBD2 (5 bases). V dropped 0 bases and J dropped 1 base, with 10 bases sitting between them. Per germline, CDR1 SGHRS and CDR2 YFSETQ. The CDR3 length is 16 residues. The CDR3 nucleotides are TGCGCCAGCAGCTTGGGAGTACTAGGGAACACCGGGGAGCTGTTTTTT. This sequence encodes CASSLGVLGNTGELFF.

This clonotype was detected ten times or more. The chain joins TRBV27 to TRBJ1-1, with 8 bases fitting TRBD1. Germline trimming cut 6 bases from V and 3 bases from J; bases unmatched to any gene: 6. This CDR3 comprises 14 residues. CDR1 and CDR2 from the germline V gene are MNHEY and SMNVEV (reference sequence). The CDR3 DNA reads TGTGCCAGCAGGGGGGAACAGGGGGACACTGAAGCTTTCTTT. Its translation: CASRGEQGDTEAFF.

This clonotype was detected ten times or more. The gene calls are TRBV5-1 and TRBJ1-1, with D possibly being TRBD1 (5 bases). CDR1 is SGHRS and CDR2 is YFSETQ in the germline V gene. Trimming took off 4 bases at V and 5 bases at J, with 18 bases between the two ends. The CDR3 loop spans 15 amino acids. The CDR3 region is CASSPGFGGRTEAFF. The CDR3, as DNA: TGCGCCAGCAGCCCAGGGTTTGGCGGGCGTACTGAAGCTTTCTTT.

The rearrangement uses TRBV20-1 and TRBJ2-1, with 15 bases that match TRBD2. The CDR3 sequence is 20 residues long. V lost 3 bases and J lost 0; bases outside the gene matches: 12. Germline CDR1 is DFQATT and CDR2 is SNEGSKA (reference sequence). The CDR3 nucleotides read TGCAGTGCTAGTTTGCTGGGACCGGGACTAGCGGGGGGCTCCTACAATGAGCAGTTCTTC. Protein product: CSASLLGPGLAGGSYNEQFF.

This clonotype has a single count. The V and J genes are TRBV19 and TRBJ2-1; 11 nucleotides line up with TRBD1. Germline V gene lookup returns CDR1 LNHDA and CDR2 SQIVND (reference sequence). Germline trimming cut 5 bases from V and 8 bases from J; bases unmatched to any gene: 5. The CDR3 is made up of 14 amino acids. CDR3 sequence: CASSLGQGADEQFF. CDR3 nucleotides: TGTGCCAGTAGTTTAGGACAGGGGGCGGATGAGCAGTTCTTC.

At least ten counts were recorded for this clonotype. This rearrangement joins TRBV28 to TRBJ2-1; the match to TRBD2 covers 7 bases. The trim removed 6 bases at V and 6 bases at J, leaving 11 bases unmatched. There are 15 residues in the CDR3. Germline V CDR1 and CDR2: MDHEN, SYDVKM. The CDR3 region is CASRGSGRALNEQFF. CDR3 DNA sequence: TGTGCCAGCAGGGGGTCGGGGAGGGCCCTCAATGAGCAGTTCTTC.

V is TRBV15 and J is TRBJ2-1; 9 bases agree with TRBD2. In germline, CDR1 is LNHNV, CDR2 YYDKDF (reference sequence). J gave up 6 bases and V 0 bases, and 0 bases lay outside the gene matches. The CDR3 runs to 14 residues. CDR3: CATSREREGNEQFF. Written as DNA, the CDR3 is TGTGCCACCAGCAGAGAGCGGGAGGGCAATGAGCAGTTCTTC. The full variable domain, its missing parts supplied by reference TRBV15 and TRBJ2-1, is DAMVIQNPRYQVTQFGKPVTLSCSQTLNHNVMYWYQQKSSQAPKLLFHYYDKDFNNEADTPDNFQSRRPNTSFCFLDIRSPGLGDTAMYLCATSREREGNEQFFGPGTRLTVL.

This clonotype was picked up many times. The chain recombines TRBV19 with TRBJ1-1; no firm D call. In germline, CDR1 is LNHDA, CDR2 SQIVND (reference sequence). The CDR3 covers 15 residues. V shed 5 bases and J shed 0 bases, with 13 bases lying between them. The CDR3 sequence is CASSGPGSMNTEAFF. In DNA, the CDR3 is TGTGCCAGTAGTGGGCCCGGAAGCATGAACACTGAAGCTTTCTTT.

This clonotype is medium-sized within its sample. The chain carries TRBV5-6 and TRBJ2-7; D is perhaps TRBD1 (5 bases). From germline, CDR1 is SGHDT and CDR2 YYEEEE. V was pared by 0 bases and J by 4 bases, with 11 bases between. The CDR3 is 14 amino acids. This CDR3 is CASSLAEQEYEQYF. In nucleotides, the CDR3 is TGTGCCAGCAGCTTGGCCGAACAGGAGTACGAGCAGTACTTC.

This clonotype was observed at least ten times. CDR3 sequence: CATSDPGQGTTGELFF. The DNA for the CDR3 is TGTGCCACCAGTGATCCTGGACAGGGTACCACCGGGGAGCTGTTTTTT. The genes are TRBV24-1 and TRBJ2-2, with 8 nucleotides matching TRBD1. Germline V gene data show CDR1 as KGHDR and CDR2 as SFDVKD. CDR3 length equals 16 residues. Trimming removed 3 bases from V and 4 bases from J; junction bases left unmatched: 6.

The chain employs TRBV5-1 and TRBJ2-1; D is unresolved. This CDR3 region has 14 residues. Trimming took off 0 bases at V and 4 bases at J, with 8 bases between the two ends. In germline, CDR1 is SGHRS, CDR2 YFSETQ. As DNA, the CDR3 is TGCGCCAGCAGCTTGGGGTCAGAATACAATGAGCAGTTCTTC. Translation: CASSLGSEYNEQFF.

Details on this clonotype: This is likely a read error, given that the CDR3 carries no conserved phenylalanine or tryptophan at its end. The V call is TRBV2, the J call TRBJ2-5; D is undetermined. The germline V gene has CDR1 SNHLY and CDR2 FYNNEI. CDR3 length: 13 residues. The CDR3: CASNESPRETQYS. Written as DNA, the CDR3 is TGTGCCAGCAATGAATCCCCGAGGGAGACCCAGTACTCC.

This rearrangement joins TRBV4-2 to TRBJ1-1; 8 bases are a match to TRBD1. The CDR3 runs to 15 residues. The germline gives CDR1 LGHNA, CDR2 YNFKEQ. The J segment lost 0 bases and the V segment lost 6 bases, leaving 6 bases of the junction unmatched. CDR3 in amino acids: CASSTNRGMNTEAFF. The CDR3 coding sequence is TGTGCCAGCAGTACCAACAGGGGGATGAACACTGAAGCTTTCTTT.

By frequency in the sample, this clonotype is medium-sized. J is TRBJ1-2 and V is TRBV7-9; 7 bases are shared with TRBD1. The CDR3 sequence is 15 residues long. CDR1 is SEHNR and CDR2 is FQNEAQ in the germline V gene (reference sequence). J was trimmed by 1 base and V by 1 base; bases with no gene match: 3. CDR3 DNA sequence: TGTGCCAGCAGCTTAGGAGCAGGGGGTAACTATGGCTACACCTTC. Translation gives CASSLGAGGNYGYTF.

This clonotype was picked up many times. The chain links TRBV7-2 to TRBJ2-7, with D perhaps matching TRBD1 (6 bases). This CDR3 region has 13 residues. Trimming stripped 1 base from V and 5 bases from J, with 9 bases between. The germline V gene encodes CDR1 SGHTA and CDR2 FQGNSA. CDR3 sequence reads: CASSLDRANEQYF. As DNA, the CDR3 is TGTGCCAGCAGCTTAGACAGGGCCAACGAGCAGTACTTC. The full variable domain, with the rest looked up from reference TRBV7-2 and TRBJ2-7, is GAGVSQSPSNKVTEKGKDVELRCDPISGHTALYWYRQSLGQGLEFLIYFQGNSAPDKSGLPSDRFSAERTGGSVSTLTIQRTQQEDSAVYLCASSLDRANEQYFGPGTRLTVT.